This TCR beta chain was profiled in a study of regulatory T cells in long-lasting Graves disease. Study-wide results and caveats: Those with persistent disease had in common more public clonotypes (about 3,000) than new patients (about 970). Sample size was small, which may have lowered accuracy.

Investigators prepared the TCR beta libraries by applying iRepertoire HTBI primers and Arm-PCR of CDR3 regions. TCRdb re-derived calls from the multiplex PCR reads in MiXCR, one entry per CDR3 protein. Here the sample spans some 300,000 distinct CDR3 sequences, roughly a fifth being singletons. This clonotype was seen more than once but under ten times. Its matching antigen is unknown. The CDR3 totals 15 residues. With 6 bases clipped from V and 5 bases from J, the junction kept 9 bases outside the gene matches. Germline loops: CDR1 SNHLY, CDR2 FYNNEI. The sample's time point: persistent/refractory GD, antithyroid drugs over 5 years with positive TRAb. RNA extracted from PBMCs served as the sequencing template. In each case, Graves' disease was diagnosed per American Thyroid Association guidelines.

Source: peripheral blood mononuclear cells (PBMCs), taken when the disease was refractory, from a patient treated with antithyroid drugs. The genes are TRBV2 and TRBJ2-1, with 8 bases identical to TRBD2. This clonotype originated in a female donor with Graves disease. The CDR3 reads CASRAGTSPDNEQFF. The CDR3 DNA is TGTGCCAGCAGAGCCGGGACTAGTCCTGACAATGAGCAGTTCTTC.